Listed below are T cell receptor beta chains from one sample, sequenced in a study of T cells in Graves' hyperthyroidism and ophthalmopathy. From the multiplex PCR reads, TCRdb called clonotypes with MiXCR, one entry per CDR3 protein. Seen here are roughly 290,000 distinct CDR3 sequences, about 14% observed once, and the top ten hold roughly 8.5%. Sequencing was carried out using blood. These receptor sequences come from a woman in her 30s with Graves' hyperthyroidism that later progressed to Graves' ophthalmopathy. CDR3s include the opening cysteine and the closing phenylalanine or tryptophan. The order of the fields is V gene, clone size, D gene, J gene, CDR3 DNA, CDR3 protein. D genes are given only for firm matches. Clone size appears in some rows only: once, few, many, or a class for an expanded clone.

>TRBV20-1|many|TRBD2|TRBJ2-1
TGCAGTGCTACGAGACTAGCGGGAGCGGACAATGAGCAGTTCTTC
CSATRLAGADNEQFF
>TRBV30|few|.|TRBJ2-7
TGTGCCTGGAGTCGGGTAAGAATGTACGAGCAGTACTTC
CAWSRVRMYEQYF
>TRBV28|.|.|TRBJ1-5
TGTGCCAGCAGGAGCAATCAGCCCCAGCATTTT
CASRSNQPQHF
>TRBV5-8|.|.|TRBJ2-6
TGTGCCAGCAGCACCAGGGACGGGTCCTCTGGGGCCAACGTCCTGACTTTC
CASSTRDGSSGANVLTF
>TRBV30|many|TRBD2|TRBJ2-5
TGTGCCTGGAACCCCGGGGAGGGTCGTTATGGGACCCAGTACTTC
CAWNPGEGRYGTQYF
>TRBV19|few|TRBD1|TRBJ1-5
TGTGCCAGTAGTCCGAGGGGGCTGGGCAATCAGCCCCAGCATTTT
CASSPRGLGNQPQHF
>TRBV3-1|many|TRBD2|TRBJ2-1
TGTGCCAGCAGCCAAGATAGCCTGGGACTAGCGGGAGTGTTTCAGTTCTTC
CASSQDSLGLAGVFQFF
>TRBV20-1|many|TRBD2|TRBJ2-7
TGCAGTGCTGGGGCTGAGGCCGTAGCGGGAGCCTCCTACGAGCAGTACTTC
CSAGAEAVAGASYEQYF
>TRBV28|.|.|TRBJ1-5
TGTGCCAGCAGTTTATCGAAAAAATGGAAGATCAATCAGCCCCAGCATTTT
CASSLSKKWKINQPQHF
>TRBV28|many|TRBD2|TRBJ2-7
TGTGCCAGCAGACGTGGGGGGGGATGGAGTTCCTACGAGCAGTACTTC
CASRRGGGWSSYEQYF
>TRBV27|.|TRBD1|TRBJ2-1
TGTGCCAACAGTAACTCCGGGACAGGGCTGCTAGCAGCCAACTACAATGAGCAGTTCTTC
CANSNSGTGLLAANYNEQFF
>TRBV2|many|TRBD1|TRBJ2-7
TGTGCCAGCAGAGGGACAGGGGTTTCCTACGAGCAGTACTTC
CASRGTGVSYEQYF
>TRBV6-1|many|TRBD1|TRBJ2-2
TGTGCCAGCAGTGACAGAGACAGGGGCGCCGGGGAGCTGTTTTTT
CASSDRDRGAGELFF
>TRBV11-2|many|TRBD2|TRBJ2-5
TGTGCCAGCAGCTCGAGCGGGGGGGGGGAGACCCAGTACTTC
CASSSSGGGETQYF
>TRBV27|few|.|TRBJ2-1
TGTGCCAGCAGTTTAGTAGCGATCAATGAGCAGTTCTTC
CASSLVAINEQFF
>TRBV20-1|many|.|TRBJ2-7
TGCAGTGCTAGACCCACGATAACCTACGAGCAGTACTTC
CSARPTITYEQYF
>TRBV30|few|.|TRBJ2-3
TGTACCTGGAGTCTGAGCACAGATACGCAGTATTTT
CTWSLSTDTQYF
>TRBV4-2|.|TRBD2|TRBJ2-1
TGTGCCAGCAGCCAAGTTGGGCTAGCGGGTGGAGCAAATGAGCAGTTCTTC
CASSQVGLAGGANEQFF
>TRBV5-1|many|.|TRBJ1-2
TGCGCCAGCAGCTTGGAACCAAACGGCAACTATGGCTACACCTTC
CASSLEPNGNYGYTF
>TRBV20-1|.|.|TRBJ1-3
TGCAGTGCTAGAGTGGGGGGCTCTGGAAACACCATATATTTT
CSARVGGSGNTIYF
>TRBV5-1|many|.|TRBJ2-7
TGCGCCAGCAGCGGGTCGGGTGGTCGCGAGCAGTACTTC
CASSGSGGREQYF
>TRBV19|many|.|TRBJ2-2
TGTGCCAGTACCCCAGTGGGGGGTCCGAACACCGGGGAGCTGTTTTTT
CASTPVGGPNTGELFF
>TRBV7-7|.|.|TRBJ2-3
TGTGCTAGCAGCCCACTAGCAGCCACAGATACGCAGTATTTT
CASSPLAATDTQYF
>TRBV20-1|few|TRBD2|TRBJ2-5
TGCAGTGCCCGGACTAGCGGGCCAGAGACCCAGTACTTC
CSARTSGPETQYF
>TRBV7-9|many|TRBD2|TRBJ2-7
TGTGCCAGCAGCCGAAACCCGGGACTAGGAGTCTCCGAGCAGTACTTC
CASSRNPGLGVSEQYF
>TRBV24-1|.|.|TRBJ2-2
TGTGCCACCAGTGCCCCGGGTCCCGGGGAGCTGTTTTTT
CATSAPGPGELFF
>TRBV3-1|many|.|TRBJ2-5
TGTACCAGCACCTCCTTTGGGGGACGAGAGACCCAGTACTTC
CTSTSFGGRETQYF
>TRBV6-6|few|.|TRBJ2-3
TGTGCCAGCAGTTACCGGAGCTGGGCAGATACGCAGTATTTT
CASSYRSWADTQYF
>TRBV9|.|.|TRBJ2-6
TGTGCCAGCAGCGTAGCCGGGTCTGGGGCCAACGTCCTGACTTTC
CASSVAGSGANVLTF
>TRBV14|few|TRBD1|TRBJ1-1
TGTGCCAGCAGCCGGACAGGGACGACTGAAGCTTTCTTT
CASSRTGTTEAFF
>TRBV3-1|.|.|TRBJ1-2
TGTGCCAGCAGCCAAGGTTTGGGCAGCAACTATGGCTACACCTTC
CASSQGLGSNYGYTF
>TRBV28|many|TRBD2|TRBJ2-3
TGTGCCAGCAGCGGGGGGAGGGCCGGCACAGATACGCAGTATTTT
CASSGGRAGTDTQYF
>TRBV6-1|.|TRBD1|TRBJ2-1
TGTGCCAGCAGGTGGGACAGGTTACGGGGTGAGCAGTTCTTC
CASRWDRLRGEQFF
>TRBV7-3|many|TRBD2|TRBJ2-1
TGTGCCAGCAGCTACAACGGGGGACTAGCGTCCAATGAGCAGTTCTTC
CASSYNGGLASNEQFF
>TRBV3-1|many|.|TRBJ2-5
TGTGCCAGCAGCCAAGGCGCGGGCTTACAGTACTTC
CASSQGAGLQYF
>TRBV19|many|TRBD2|TRBJ2-5
TGTGCCAGTTCCCCTAGCGGGAGGGCCCTCGGGGAGACCCAGTACTTC
CASSPSGRALGETQYF
>TRBV6-1|.|.|TRBJ2-7
TGTGCCAGCAGCATAGGGACACCAACCCCCTACGAGCAGTACTTC
CASSIGTPTPYEQYF
>TRBV7-9|many|.|TRBJ2-5
TGTGCCAGCAGCCCAGACTCACTAGGGACAGAGACCCAGTACTTC
CASSPDSLGTETQYF
>TRBV20-1|many|.|TRBJ1-5
TGCAGTGCTAGCGGGTCGGCGGTGGGTAGCAATCAGCCCCAGCATTTT
CSASGSAVGSNQPQHF
>TRBV18|many|.|TRBJ2-7
TGTGCCAGCTCAGAGGGGGAAGTCTACGAGCAGTACTTC
CASSEGEVYEQYF
>TRBV7-9|many|.|TRBJ2-1
TGTGCCAGCAGCTTAGTTAGCGGGACAGTCCTTAGCTCCTACAATGAGCAGTTCTTC
CASSLVSGTVLSSYNEQFF
>TRBV7-2|many|TRBD2|TRBJ2-1
TGTGCCAGCAGCCGGGCTAGCGGGAGTAATGAGCAGTTCTTC
CASSRASGSNEQFF
>TRBV10-3|.|TRBD2|TRBJ2-1
TGTGCCATCAGTGAGTCAGGGGCTAGCGGGAGGGAGCAGTTCTTC
CAISESGASGREQFF
>TRBV20-1|many|TRBD2|TRBJ2-2
TGCAGTGCTAGAGGGCTAGCGGGATTCACCGGGGAGCTGTTTTTT
CSARGLAGFTGELFF
>TRBV6-2/TRBV6-3|many|TRBD2|TRBJ2-2
TGTGCCAGCAGTTACTCACCGCGGGAGTATGGCGGGGAGCTGTTTTTT
CASSYSPREYGGELFF
>TRBV7-8|many|.|TRBJ2-3
TGTGCCAGCAGCTTAGGTTATGACCGCGCTTCTAGCACAGATACGCAGTATTTT
CASSLGYDRASSTDTQYF
>TRBV27|.|.|TRBJ2-6
TGTGCCAGCAGTTTATACGCCCCACACTCCAGGGGATACGGGGCCAACGTCCTGACTTTC
CASSLYAPHSRGYGANVLTF
>TRBV5-1|few|TRBD1|TRBJ1-5
TGCGCCAGCAGCATGACTCCGGGACAGGATCAGCCCCAGCATTTT
CASSMTPGQDQPQHF
>TRBV5-4|.|.|TRBJ2-7
TGTGCCAGCAGCCCCAGTGGGATCAGCTCCTACGAGCAGTACTTC
CASSPSGISSYEQYF
>TRBV18|once|.|TRBJ2-7
TGTGCCAGCTCACCAGGGACCATCTGCGAGCAGTACTTC
CASSPGTICEQYF
>TRBV6-1|.|.|TRBJ1-4
TGTGCCAGCAGGCGGACAGCTGCAACTAATGAAAAACTGTTTTTT
CASRRTAATNEKLFF
>TRBV2|many|.|TRBJ1-3
TGTGCCAGCCGGAGGGTATCTAGCTCTGGAAACACCATATATTTT
CASRRVSSSGNTIYF
>TRBV19|many|TRBD1|TRBJ2-2
TGTGCCAGCAACCTCTCCCGGGACAGGGGGACCGGGGAGCTGTTTTTT
CASNLSRDRGTGELFF